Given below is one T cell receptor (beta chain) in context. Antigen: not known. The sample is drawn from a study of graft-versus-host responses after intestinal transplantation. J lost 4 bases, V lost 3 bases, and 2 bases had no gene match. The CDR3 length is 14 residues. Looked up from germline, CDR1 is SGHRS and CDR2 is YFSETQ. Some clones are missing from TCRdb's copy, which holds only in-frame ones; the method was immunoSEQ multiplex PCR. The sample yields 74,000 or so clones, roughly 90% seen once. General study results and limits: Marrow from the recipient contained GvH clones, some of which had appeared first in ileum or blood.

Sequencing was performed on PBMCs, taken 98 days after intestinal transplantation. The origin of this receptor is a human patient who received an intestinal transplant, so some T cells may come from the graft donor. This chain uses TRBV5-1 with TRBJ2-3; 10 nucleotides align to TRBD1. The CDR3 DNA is TGCGCCAGCAGCTATGGACAGGGGGCAGATACGCAGTATTTT. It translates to CASSYGQGADTQYF.